Shown below are 18 T cell receptor beta chains from a single sample sequenced in a study of blood T cells in healthy people across ages. Combining a sample-barcoded 5' primer with a J-beta primer mix, a second PCR ran for roughly 7 to 11 cycles. A single record per CDR3 protein comes from TCRdb applying MiXCR to the 5' RACE reads. Found here are over 1.5 million distinct CDR3 sequences, around 50% of them singletons; the top ten hold roughly 2.1%. Sequencing input: blood. Source of these receptors: a woman in her thirties or forties in good health.

J is TRBJ2-5 and V is TRBV5-6; 7 nucleotides match TRBD2. The trim removed 6 bases at V and 3 bases at J, leaving 5 bases unmatched. There are 13 residues in the CDR3. The germline V gene has CDR1 SGHDT and CDR2 YYEEEE. CDR3 DNA sequence: TGTGCCAGCAACTGGGGGGGAGAAGAGACCCAGTACTTC. This sequence encodes CASNWGGEETQYF.

The J gene is TRBJ2-1, the V gene TRBV20-1; TRBD2 matches 12 bases. Losses at the gene ends were 5 bases for V and 10 bases for J; bases not matched to a gene: 6. This CDR3 contains 13 residues. Germline V gene data show CDR1 as DFQATT and CDR2 as SNEGSKA (reference sequence). DNA of the CDR3: TGCAGTGCTCGGACTAGCGGGGTAGGAGAGCAGTTCTTC. It yields the protein CSARTSGVGEQFF.

The chain carries TRBV5-1 and TRBJ2-5, with D hard to call. The V and J ends lost 4 bases and 0 bases respectively, with 13 bases between them. Germline loops: CDR1 SGHRS, CDR2 YFSETQ. The CDR3 totals 15 residues. Here the CDR3 reads CASSGTLAHQETQYF. The CDR3 region has the DNA TGCGCCAGCAGCGGTACGTTAGCTCACCAAGAGACCCAGTACTTC.

This clonotype was observed a handful of times. The chain carries TRBV7-2 and TRBJ1-1; 9 bases are a match to TRBD1. Looked up from germline, CDR1 is SGHTA and CDR2 is FQGNSA. CDR3 size: 15 residues. The V and J ends lost 5 bases and 10 bases, in that order; junction bases with no gene match: 14. In DNA form, the CDR3 reads TGTGCCAGCAGCCCGGGACAGGGAGAGCGTATGGGAGCTTTCTTT. Its protein is CASSPGQGERMGAFF.

The rearrangement uses TRBV18 and TRBJ1-2; TRBD1 matches at 11 bases. The CDR3 is made up of 16 amino acids. CDR1 is KGHSH and CDR2 is LQKENI in the germline V gene. Unmatched junction bases numbered 7, after V lost 3 bases and J lost 4 bases. CDR3 nucleotides: TGTGCCAGCTCACCGGGGGACAGGGGGTTATCCTATGGCTACACCTTC. Its protein is CASSPGDRGLSYGYTF.

The chain joins TRBV28 to TRBJ2-3, with TRBD2 matching over 11 bases. This CDR3 contains 15 residues. J gave up 7 bases and V 4 bases, and 7 bases lay outside the gene matches. Germline-derived CDR1 and CDR2 are MDHEN and SYDVKM. The CDR3 is CASSSRTSGSYTQYF. CDR3 DNA: TGTGCCAGCAGTTCGAGGACTAGCGGGTCCTATACGCAGTATTTT.

This clonotype was detected a few times. At one end, the junction sequence differs from germline, possibly due to a read error. V usage is TRBV5-1 and J usage is TRBJ1-2; D call uncertain. CDR3 length: 13 residues. The germline V gene has CDR1 SGHRS and CDR2 YFSETQ. CDR3 bases: TGCGCCAGCAGATTGGACGGGAACTATGGCTACACCTTC. It is translated as CASRLDGNYGYTF. The variable domain in full, with the rest retrieved from reference TRBV5-1 and TRBJ1-2, is KAGVTQTPRYLIKTRGQQVTLSCSPISGHRSVSWYQQTPGQGLQFLFEYFSETQRNKGNFPGRFSGRQFSNSRSEMNVSTLELGDSALYLCASRLDGNYGYTFGSGTRLTVV.

The V call is TRBV20-1, the J call TRBJ2-7; 7 nucleotides match TRBD1. Germline CDR1 DFQATT, CDR2 SNEGSKA (reference sequence). The CDR3 is 14 residues long. The ends lost 1 base at V and 1 base at J; junction bases unmatched: 4. The CDR3 region has the DNA TGCAGTGCTAGAGGAGACAGGGCATCCTACGAGCAGTACTTC. Its protein is CSARGDRASYEQYF.

The sample holds a few counts of this clonotype. The J gene is TRBJ2-3, the V gene TRBV20-1, with 9 bases fitting TRBD2. V dropped 7 bases and J dropped 3; count of bases not matched to a gene: 5. Germline V gene data show CDR1 as DFQATT and CDR2 as SNEGSKA (reference sequence). CDR3 length: 13 residues. The CDR3: CSVPSGVTDTQYF. DNA for the CDR3: TGCAGTGTTCCTAGCGGGGTGACAGATACGCAGTATTTT.

This clonotype was picked up many times. DNA for the CDR3: TGTGCCAGCAGTCCAAGGCCCGGGGCCAACGTCCTGACTTTC. The encoded protein is CASSPRPGANVLTF. The chain uses TRBV25-1 and TRBJ2-6; D call uncertain. The germline CDR1 and CDR2 sequences are MGHDK and SYGVNS. The length of the CDR3 is 14 residues. The V end was cut by 5 bases, the J end by 4 bases, with 9 bases between.

This clonotype was seen more than once but under ten times. CDR3 residues: CASSSPGIKNIQYF. The CDR3 nucleotides are TGTGCCAGCAGCTCCCCCGGGATCAAAAACATTCAGTACTTC. The chain recombines TRBV6-6 with TRBJ2-7, with a weak D call TRBD2 (5 bases). The J call may be wrong; the DNA end is better matched by TRBJ2-4. The CDR3 has 14 residues. Germline CDR1 and CDR2: MNHNY and SVGAGI (reference sequence).

The rearrangement links TRBV6-5 to TRBJ2-4; D unclear. The J call may be incorrect, as the DNA end agrees better with TRBJ2-7. Germline V lookup: CDR1 MNHEY, CDR2 SVGAGI. This CDR3 has 12 amino acids. The CDR3 protein is CASTTAGYEQYF. CDR3 nucleotides: TGTGCCAGCACCACCGCAGGATACGAGCAGTACTTC.

CDR3 in DNA: TGTGCCAGCAGTTACTCGCCCTGGGACAGTCCCCACAATGAGCAGTTCTTC. This codes for CASSYSPWDSPHNEQFF. The gene calls are TRBV6-5 and TRBJ2-1; 7 nucleotides line up with TRBD1. The CDR3 length is 17 residues. Germline values: CDR1 MNHEY, CDR2 SVGAGI. The V gene end was trimmed by 0 bases and the J gene end by 5 bases; junction bases not matched to a gene: 10.

A few counts support this clonotype. The chain recombines TRBV7-4 with TRBJ2-5, with unresolved D. The V and J ends lost 4 bases and 0 bases respectively, with 21 bases between them. The CDR3 has 18 amino acids. Germline CDR1 SGHVT, CDR2 SQSDAQ. CDR3 in DNA: TGTGCCAGCAGCTCCCTCCTAAGGGCCCCAGGTCACCAAGAGACCCAGTACTTC. Its translation: CASSSLLRAPGHQETQYF.

This clonotype was found a few times. This sequence joins TRBV5-1 and TRBJ2-3, with 10 bases identical to TRBD2. Trimming at V came to 1 base and at J to 0 bases, leaving 8 bases not matched to a gene. This CDR3 spans 18 amino acids. Germline V gene data show CDR1 as SGHRS and CDR2 as YFSETQ. As DNA, the CDR3 is TGCGCCAGCAGCTTGAGACTAGCGGGTTCCCCTAGCACAGATACGCAGTATTTT. Its protein is CASSLRLAGSPSTDTQYF. The variable domain in full, completed from reference TRBV5-1 and TRBJ2-3, reads KAGVTQTPRYLIKTRGQQVTLSCSPISGHRSVSWYQQTPGQGLQFLFEYFSETQRNKGNFPGRFSGRQFSNSRSEMNVSTLELGDSALYLCASSLRLAGSPSTDTQYFGPGTRLTVL.

The chain is built from TRBV6-5 and TRBJ2-1; D possibly corresponds to TRBD1 (6 bases). This CDR3 comprises 18 residues. V was shortened by 0 bases and J by 8 bases, with 23 bases between the two germline ends. Germline V gene data show CDR1 as MNHEY and CDR2 as SVGAGI. The CDR3 sequence: CASSYSLGVYSGGYEQFF. CDR3 nucleotides: TGTGCCAGCAGTTACTCGCTCGGAGTTTATAGTGGGGGCTATGAGCAGTTCTTC.

The chain has TRBV28 and TRBJ2-3; 13 nucleotides align to TRBD2. Germline V lookup: CDR1 MDHEN, CDR2 SYDVKM. The CDR3 contains 16 residues. The J segment lost 2 bases and the V segment lost 7 bases, leaving 6 bases of the junction unmatched. The CDR3 loop reads CASNPLAGGNTDTQYF. In DNA, the CDR3 is TGTGCCAGCAACCCACTAGCGGGGGGGAACACAGATACGCAGTATTTT.

The genes are TRBV20-1 and TRBJ1-5, with no clear D. The CDR3 sequence is 15 residues long. Germline V gives CDR1 DFQATT, CDR2 SNEGSKA (reference sequence). Trimming stripped 5 bases from V and 1 base from J, with 15 bases between. This CDR3 reads CSAPRADMSNQPQHF. As DNA, the CDR3 is TGCAGTGCTCCGAGGGCAGATATGAGCAATCAGCCCCAGCATTTT.